The TCR beta chain described here comes from a study of long-term antiretroviral therapy in people with HIV. Researchers ran immunoSEQ v3.0 at survey level. Clones were read by immunoSEQ multiplex PCR, and TCRdb kept only the in-frame ones, dropping some. The repertoire consists of about 16,000 clones, with approximately 84% occurring once and the leading ten covering approximately 15%. Trimming at V came to 5 bases and at J to 5 bases, leaving 9 bases not matched to a gene. The CDR3 loop spans 15 amino acids. Germline V gives CDR1 SGHVS, CDR2 FQNEAQ. Sequencing was performed on unsorted PBMCs, taken about 1.2 years before starting antiretroviral therapy. The sequence came from a man aged 25-45 years with HIV. This chain uses TRBV7-8 with TRBJ2-3, with TRBD2 matching over 8 bases. The CDR3 DNA reads as TGTGCCAGCAGCAAACGGGAGGGCCTGGAAGATACGCAGTATTTT. Translation gives CASSKREGLEDTQYF.